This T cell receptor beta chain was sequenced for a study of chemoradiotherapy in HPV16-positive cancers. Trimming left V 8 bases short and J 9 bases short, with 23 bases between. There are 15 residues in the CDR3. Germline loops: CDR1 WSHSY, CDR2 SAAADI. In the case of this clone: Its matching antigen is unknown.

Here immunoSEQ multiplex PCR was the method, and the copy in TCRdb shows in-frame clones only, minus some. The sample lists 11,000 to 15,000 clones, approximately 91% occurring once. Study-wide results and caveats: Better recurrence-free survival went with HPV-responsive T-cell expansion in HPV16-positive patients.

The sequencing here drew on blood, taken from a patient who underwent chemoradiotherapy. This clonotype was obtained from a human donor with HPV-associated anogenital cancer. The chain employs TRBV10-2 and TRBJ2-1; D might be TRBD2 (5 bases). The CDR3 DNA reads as TGCGCCAGCCGACTAACGCACGCCCCCAATAGTGAGCAGTTCTTC. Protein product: CASRLTHAPNSEQFF.